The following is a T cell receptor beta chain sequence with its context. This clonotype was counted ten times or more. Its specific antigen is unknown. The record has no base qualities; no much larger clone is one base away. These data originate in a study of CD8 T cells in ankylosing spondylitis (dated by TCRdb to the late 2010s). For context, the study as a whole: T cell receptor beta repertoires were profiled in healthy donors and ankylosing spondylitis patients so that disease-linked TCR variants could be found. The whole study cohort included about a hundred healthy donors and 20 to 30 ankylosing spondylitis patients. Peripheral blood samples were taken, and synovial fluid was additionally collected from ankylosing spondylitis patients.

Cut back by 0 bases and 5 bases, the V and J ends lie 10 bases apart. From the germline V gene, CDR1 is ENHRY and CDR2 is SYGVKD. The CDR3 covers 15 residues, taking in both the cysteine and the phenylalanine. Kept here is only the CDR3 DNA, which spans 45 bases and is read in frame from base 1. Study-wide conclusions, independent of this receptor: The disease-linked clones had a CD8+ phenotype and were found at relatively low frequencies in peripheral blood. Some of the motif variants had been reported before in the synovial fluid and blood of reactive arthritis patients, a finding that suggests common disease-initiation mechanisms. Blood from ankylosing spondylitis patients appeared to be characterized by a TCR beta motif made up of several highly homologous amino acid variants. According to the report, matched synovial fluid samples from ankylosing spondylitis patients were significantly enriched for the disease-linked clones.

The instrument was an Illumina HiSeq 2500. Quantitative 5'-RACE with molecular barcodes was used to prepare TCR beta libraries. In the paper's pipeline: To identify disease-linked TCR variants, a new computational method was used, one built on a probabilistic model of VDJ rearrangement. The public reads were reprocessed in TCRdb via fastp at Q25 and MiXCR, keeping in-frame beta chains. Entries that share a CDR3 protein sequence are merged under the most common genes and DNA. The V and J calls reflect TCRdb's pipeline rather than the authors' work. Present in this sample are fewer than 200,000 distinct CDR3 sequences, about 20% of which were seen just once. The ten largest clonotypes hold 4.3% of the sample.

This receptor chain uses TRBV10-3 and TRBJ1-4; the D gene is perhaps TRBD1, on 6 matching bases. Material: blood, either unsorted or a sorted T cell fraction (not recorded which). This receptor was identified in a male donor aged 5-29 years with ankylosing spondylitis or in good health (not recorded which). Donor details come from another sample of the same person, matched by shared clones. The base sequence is TGTGCCATCAGTGAGTCGGACAGCAGAAATGAAAAACTGTTTTTT. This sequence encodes CAISESDSRNEKLFF.